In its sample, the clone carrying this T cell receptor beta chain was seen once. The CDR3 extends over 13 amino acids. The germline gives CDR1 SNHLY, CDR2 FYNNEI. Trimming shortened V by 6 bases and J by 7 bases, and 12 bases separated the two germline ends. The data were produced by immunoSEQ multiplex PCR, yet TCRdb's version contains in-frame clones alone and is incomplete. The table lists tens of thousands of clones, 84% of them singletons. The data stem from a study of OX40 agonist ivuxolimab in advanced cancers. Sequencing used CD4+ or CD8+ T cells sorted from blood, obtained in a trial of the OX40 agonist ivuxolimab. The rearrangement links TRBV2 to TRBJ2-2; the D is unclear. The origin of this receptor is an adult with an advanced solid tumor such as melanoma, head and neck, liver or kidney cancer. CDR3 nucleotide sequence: TGTGCCAGCAGAGGTAAGGCTAACGGGGAGCTGTTTTTT. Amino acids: CASRGKANGELFF.